These 29 T cell receptor beta chains originate from one sample sequenced in a study of monozygotic twins with inflammatory bowel disease. TCRdb re-analyzed the 5' RACE reads; it lists each CDR3 protein once, without DNA. This sample lists 85,000 to 110,000 distinct CDR3 sequences; its ten largest clones have 1.9%. The sequencing sample was made of blood. Receptors originate from a human donor with ulcerative colitis or Crohn's disease, or a healthy co-twin of an affected twin (not recorded which).

V and J are TRBV5-1 and TRBJ2-7; TCRdb picks TRBD1, but there is no DNA to check that call. The CDR3 is 12 residues long. CDR1 is SGHRS and CDR2 is YFSETQ in the germline V gene. CDR3 sequence: CASSSTGNEQYF. The entire variable domain, with the rest obtained from reference TRBV5-1 and TRBJ2-7, is as follows: KAGVTQTPRYLIKTRGQQVTLSCSPISGHRSVSWYQQTPGQGLQFLFEYFSETQRNKGNFPGRFSGRQFSNSRSEMNVSTLELGDSALYLCASSSTGNEQYFGPGTRLTVT.

The chain carries TRBV28 and TRBJ2-2; there is no DNA to check the TCRdb D call of TRBD2. The CDR3 covers 15 residues. From germline, CDR1 is MDHEN and CDR2 SYDVKM. The CDR3 loop reads CASSFPRSALYELFF.

The CDR3 loop is CASTIAYADTQYF. The chain combines TRBV6-1 with TRBJ2-3. The V gene's germline CDR1 is MNHNS and CDR2 SASEGT. The length of the CDR3 is 13 residues.

The chain is built from TRBV5-4 and TRBJ2-1; without DNA, the TCRdb call of TRBD1 cannot be checked. The germline gives CDR1 SGHNT, CDR2 YYREEE (reference sequence). The CDR3 consists of 16 residues. This CDR3 reads CASSLIYRGGGNEQFF.

V and J are TRBV14 and TRBJ2-1. Per germline, CDR1 SGHDN and CDR2 FVKESK. CDR3 length: 11 residues. This CDR3 is CASSVELEQFF.

The chain combines TRBV9 with TRBJ2-7; TCRdb proposes TRBD2, but this gene call is untestable without DNA. The germline CDR1 and CDR2 sequences are SGDLS and YYNGEE. This CDR3 contains 18 residues. The CDR3 loop is CASSVGTSGRYYSYEQYF.

This chain connects TRBV29-1 to TRBJ2-3; TCRdb names TRBD2, which stays unverified in the absence of DNA. This CDR3 is built from 14 residues. Germline CDR1 reads SQVTM; CDR2 reads ANQGSEA. CDR3 residues: CSLGSSGATDTQYF.

The V gene is TRBV20-1, the J gene TRBJ1-2; the TCRdb call, TRBD1, lacks DNA for checking. Germline-derived CDR1 and CDR2 are DFQATT and SNEGSKA (reference sequence). The CDR3 runs 14 residues. The CDR3 loop reads CSATRTGGGYGYTF.

The rearrangement joins TRBV12-3 or TRBV12-4 to TRBJ2-2; the D call from TCRdb, TRBD1, cannot be confirmed without DNA. The CDR3 has 15 residues. The CDR3 here is CASSLWGSNTGELFF.

The chain uses TRBV6-1 and TRBJ2-3. The germline CDR1 and CDR2 sequences are MNHNS and SASEGT. The CDR3 runs 11 residues. CDR3 residues: CATSFPDTQYF.

This rearrangement joins TRBV6-5 to TRBJ2-1; with no DNA, the TCRdb D assignment of TRBD2 cannot be verified. The CDR3 has 15 amino acids. The germline V gene encodes CDR1 MNHEY and CDR2 SVGAGI. The CDR3 sequence is CASRPRTSAYNEQFF.

This rearrangement joins TRBV20-1 to TRBJ2-5. Germline loops: CDR1 DFQATT, CDR2 SNEGSKA (reference sequence). This CDR3 region has 15 residues. CDR3 region: CSRRRRSWYQETQYF.

The chain carries TRBV5-5 and TRBJ1-6; without DNA, the TCRdb call of TRBD1 cannot be checked. CDR3 length equals 14 residues. The germline gives CDR1 SGHKS, CDR2 YYEKEE (reference sequence). CDR3 amino acids: CASSFYSGLSPLHF.

This chain joins TRBV2 and TRBJ2-1. In germline, CDR1 is SNHLY, CDR2 FYNNEI. The CDR3 is 14 residues long. CDR3 residues: CASSEAETPLEQFF.

This sequence joins TRBV27 and TRBJ2-2; TCRdb reports TRBD2, a call that lacks DNA to check it against. The CDR3 is made up of 15 amino acids. The germline V gene has CDR1 MNHEY and CDR2 SMNVEV (reference sequence). This CDR3 reads CASSLSRAGGRELFF.

This chain links TRBV20-1 with TRBJ1-1. This CDR3 contains 11 residues. Germline loops: CDR1 DFQATT, CDR2 SNEGSKA (reference sequence). The chain's CDR3 is CSARGPTEAFF.

The chain carries TRBV7-2 and TRBJ2-3; the D call from TCRdb, TRBD2, cannot be confirmed without DNA. The germline gives CDR1 SGHTA, CDR2 FQGNSA. This CDR3 is 15 amino acids long. CDR3 protein: CASSERGGFTDTQYF.

V usage is TRBV7-6 and J usage is TRBJ1-5; no DNA is available, so the TRBD1 call from TCRdb remains unchecked. Germline V gives CDR1 SGHVS, CDR2 FNYEAQ. The CDR3 sequence is 16 residues long. CDR3 loop: CASSLEAGWGGQPQHF.

The V and J genes are TRBV6-6 and TRBJ1-2. Germline lookup yields CDR1 MNHNY and CDR2 SVGAGI (reference sequence). CDR3 length: 14 amino acids. CDR3 protein: CASSFGRTNYGYTF.

The chain couples TRBV6-1 to TRBJ2-6. Germline CDR1 reads MNHNS; CDR2 reads SASEGT. The CDR3 totals 15 residues. The CDR3 region is CASSTRNSGANVLTF.

The chain uses TRBV5-1 and TRBJ2-5. Germline CDR1 SGHRS, CDR2 YFSETQ. The CDR3 sequence is 15 residues long. CDR3 residues: CASSLGLTLEETQYF.

The chain uses TRBV27 and TRBJ1-6. There are 14 residues in the CDR3. Germline lookup yields CDR1 MNHEY and CDR2 SMNVEV (reference sequence). The chain's CDR3 is CASSFLSYNSPLHF.

This chain links TRBV6-5 with TRBJ2-5; TCRdb's D gene call, TRBD2, goes unchecked for lack of DNA. CDR1 MNHEY and CDR2 SVGAGI come from the germline V gene. The CDR3 is made up of 15 amino acids. The CDR3 spells CASSYGGSPQETQYF.

This chain links TRBV5-1 with TRBJ2-5; the D call of TRBD1 rests on TCRdb alone, since no DNA is present to check it. CDR3 size: 15 residues. Per the germline V gene, CDR1 is SGHRS and CDR2 is YFSETQ. The CDR3 region is CASSLVGQLQETQYF.

The chain couples TRBV5-3 to TRBJ1-4; TCRdb indicates TRBD1, and absent DNA this call remains unverified. TRBV5-3 is given ORF status, its function remaining uncertain. CDR3 length: 19 amino acids. The CDR3: CARSSHRGSGLQTNEKLFF.

The chain combines TRBV29-1 with TRBJ2-3; the D call from TCRdb, TRBD1, cannot be confirmed without DNA. In germline, CDR1 is SQVTM, CDR2 ANQGSEA. The CDR3 is 13 residues long. The chain's CDR3 is CSVEVQGEDTQYF.

The chain combines TRBV5-4 with TRBJ2-2; TCRdb returns TRBD2, unconfirmable since there is no DNA. Looked up from germline, CDR1 is SGHNT and CDR2 is YYREEE (reference sequence). The CDR3 runs to 19 residues. The CDR3 here is CASSLYIALAGELTGELFF.

The genes are TRBV20-1 and TRBJ2-7. There are 14 residues in the CDR3. The germline V gene encodes CDR1 DFQATT and CDR2 SNEGSKA (reference sequence). The chain's CDR3 is CSASPNSGRYEQYF.

The chain combines TRBV30 with TRBJ1-5; TCRdb lists TRBD1, though no DNA is available to test this call. The CDR3 consists of 15 residues. Germline V gene sequence: CDR1 GTSNPN, CDR2 SVGIG (reference sequence). The CDR3 sequence: CAWSVRPGRNQPQHF. Combining the CDR3 with reference TRBV30 and TRBJ1-5 gives the whole variable domain SQTIHQWPATLVQPVGSPLSLECTVEGTSNPNLYWYRQAAGRGLQLLFYSVGIGQISSEVPQNLSASRPQDRQFILSSKKLLLSDSGFYLCAWSVRPGRNQPQHFGDGTRLSIL.